The 8 T cell receptor beta chains presented below share a single source sample, sequenced in a study of blood T cell repertoires in COVID-19. Only in-frame clones appear in the TCRdb table, and some are missing; sequencing was by immunoSEQ multiplex PCR. This table holds more than 300,000 clones, roughly 91% found once. The sequenced material came from PBMCs or T cells enriched from blood (not recorded which). The receptors were gathered from a young woman who had recovered from COVID-19.

This clone occurred once. The chain employs TRBV5-5 and TRBJ2-7; TRBD1 matches at 12 bases. This CDR3 has 15 residues. V trimming: 3 bases; J trimming: 7 bases; junction bases outside the gene matches: 8. CDR1 SGHKS and CDR2 YYEKEE come from the germline V gene (reference sequence). Here the CDR3 DNA reads TGTGCCAGCAGCTCGGGACAGGGGGCGCATAGAGAGCAGTACTTC. It codes for CASSSGQGAHREQYF.

J is TRBJ2-7 and V is TRBV29-1; the match to TRBD1 covers 7 bases. V lost 3 bases to trimming and J lost 4 bases; unmatched junction nucleotides: 3. This CDR3 is 12 amino acids long. Germline V gene sequence: CDR1 SQVTM, CDR2 ANQGSEA. Here the CDR3 DNA reads TGCAGCGTTGAGGGACAGCAATACGAGCAGTACTTC. Its protein product is CSVEGQQYEQYF.

This chain links TRBV30 with TRBJ1-4, with D possibly matching TRBD1 (6 bases). The CDR3 consists of 13 residues. Trimming removed 2 bases at V and 6 bases at J, with 10 bases between. Germline V lookup: CDR1 GTSNPN, CDR2 SVGIG (reference sequence). The CDR3 loop reads CAWSTGSYEKLFF. In nucleotides, the CDR3 is TGTGCCTGGAGTACAGGGAGTTATGAAAAACTGTTTTTT.

The CDR3 DNA sequence: TGTGCCTGGGCCGGGACAGTCCGAACCGGGGAGCTGTTTTTT. The encoded protein is CAWAGTVRTGELFF. This sequence joins TRBV30 and TRBJ2-2; 7 bases align to TRBD1. The V and J ends lost 5 bases and 5 bases, in that order; junction bases with no gene match: 8. This CDR3 is 14 amino acids long. Germline CDR1 GTSNPN, CDR2 SVGIG (reference sequence). The full variable domain, completed using reference TRBV30 and TRBJ2-2, is SQTIHQWPATLVQPVGSPLSLECTVEGTSNPNLYWYRQAAGRGLQLLFYSVGIGQISSEVPQNLSASRPQDRQFILSSKKLLLSDSGFYLCAWAGTVRTGELFFGEGSRLTVL.

The genes are TRBV3-1 (or the pseudogene TRBV3-2) and TRBJ1-4, with 10 bases matching TRBD1. Trimming cost V 4 bases and J 8 bases; bases outside gene matches: 10. CDR3 length: 16 amino acids. Germline values: CDR1 LGHDT, CDR2 YNNKEL (reference sequence). DNA for the CDR3: TGTGCCAGCAGCCCGGGACAGGGGTTTTGGGGGGAAAAACTGTTTTTT. Its translation: CASSPGQGFWGEKLFF.

The chain carries TRBV4-1 and TRBJ2-5; the D gene is possibly TRBD1 (5 bases). V was pared by 1 base and J by 2 bases, with 5 bases between. The CDR3 totals 13 residues. Per the germline V gene, CDR1 is MGHRA and CDR2 is YSYEKL. Here the CDR3 reads CASSQGQQETQYF. The CDR3 DNA reads TGCGCCAGCAGCCAAGGACAGCAAGAGACCCAGTACTTC.

The chain carries TRBV6-5 and TRBJ1-1; 9 positions match TRBD1. There are 15 residues in the CDR3. Germline V gives CDR1 MNHEY, CDR2 SVGAGI. The junction had 3 bases not matched to a gene; V was cut back by 4 bases and J by 0 bases. The CDR3 coding sequence is TGTGCCAGCAGTTCCCGACAGGGGGTGAACACTGAAGCTTTCTTT. Protein product: CASSSRQGVNTEAFF.

This chain connects TRBV6-4 to TRBJ1-2; 9 bases fit TRBD1. Per the germline V gene, CDR1 is MRHNA and CDR2 is SNTAGT. V was clipped by 4 bases and J by 2 bases; unmatched bases: 8. The CDR3 loop spans 16 amino acids. CDR3 DNA: TGTGCCAGCAGTGCTACCCCGGGACAGGGAAACTATGGCTACACCTTC. It specifies CASSATPGQGNYGYTF.